The 17 T cell receptor beta chains presented below share a single source sample, sequenced in a study of T cell responses to AZD1222 COVID-19 vaccine (dated by TCRdb to about 2021). The method was the immunoSEQ multiplex PCR assay. The source is immuneACCESS, and TCRdb retained only in-frame sequences with V and J called. Part of the clones is not carried over; for the studies checked, unresolved V genes explain less than half of this, and the remainder is unexplained. This sample gives about 48,000 clones in total; around 86% of them show up just once. Less than 7% of the sample belongs to the ten largest clones. The intended sense of this specimen's time point label: about 28 days (+/-7) after the second vaccine dose. Source: peripheral blood, taken 28 days after the second AZD1222 dose. The receptors derive from an adult who received the AZD1222 COVID-19 vaccine.

The CDR3 coding sequence is TGTGCCAGCAGCTTATACAGCGGCGCCTACGAGCAGTACTTC. Amino acids: CASSLYSGAYEQYF. The chain links TRBV7-9 to TRBJ2-7, with D possibly TRBD2 on 5 matching bases. V was shortened by 2 bases and J by 2 bases, with 10 bases between the two germline ends. The CDR3 consists of 14 residues. CDR1 and CDR2 from the germline V gene are SEHNR and FQNEAQ (reference sequence).

This clone occurred once. V is TRBV24-1 and J is TRBJ2-1; a weak D match, TRBD1 (6 bases). CDR1 and CDR2 (germline): KGHDR, SFDVKD. CDR3 size: 15 residues. V was clipped by 5 bases and J by 4 bases, with 14 bases between them. The DNA for the CDR3 is TGTGCCACCAGTGTCCGGGACACCGTTTACAATGAGCAGTTCTTC. Protein sequence: CATSVRDTVYNEQFF.

This clone turned up a few times. V is TRBV11-2 and J is TRBJ2-7; no definite D call. Germline values: CDR1 SGHAT, CDR2 FQNNGV. Between the trimmed V and J ends, which lost 7 bases and 3 bases, there was a span of 16 bases. This CDR3 region has 14 residues. The CDR3 sequence: CASTIRSDGYEQYF. The CDR3 coding sequence is TGTGCCAGCACCATTAGGAGCGACGGCTACGAGCAGTACTTC.

The gene calls are TRBV9 and TRBJ1-6, with D possibly TRBD1 on 5 matching bases. Per the germline V gene, CDR1 is SGDLS and CDR2 is YYNGEE. This CDR3 comprises 15 residues. Trimming shortened V by 2 bases and J by 1 base, and 7 bases separated the two germline ends. CDR3 loop: CASSVGGSYNSPLHF. CDR3 sequence (DNA): TGTGCCAGCAGCGTGGGGGGGTCCTATAATTCACCCCTCCACTTT. Drawing the rest from reference TRBV9 and TRBJ1-6, the complete variable domain is DSGVTQTPKHLITATGQRVTLRCSPRSGDLSVYWYQQSLDQGLQFLIQYYNGEERAKGNILERFSAQQFPDLHSELNLSSLELGDSALYFCASSVGGSYNSPLHFGNGTRLTVT.

This sequence joins TRBV12-5 and TRBJ2-1; D gene unclear. CDR1 and CDR2 (germline): LGHNT, FRNRAP. Deletions cut 0 bases from V and 9 bases from J, with 9 bases between. The CDR3 totals 13 residues. The CDR3 sequence is CASGLVSTAEQFF. In nucleotides, the CDR3 is TGTGCTAGTGGTTTGGTAAGCACGGCTGAGCAGTTCTTC.

This chain joins TRBV15 and TRBJ1-5; D remains ambiguous. This CDR3 region has 16 residues. V was clipped by 3 bases and J by 2 bases, with 14 bases between them. Germline V lookup: CDR1 LNHNV, CDR2 YYDKDF (reference sequence). CDR3 nucleotide sequence: TGTGCCACCAGCAGCCAAAGGTTGGGCGGCAATCAGCCCCAGCATTTT. It yields the protein CATSSQRLGGNQPQHF.

A single count supports this clone. The genes are TRBV28 and TRBJ2-1; possibly TRBD2 for D (6 bases). Germline values: CDR1 MDHEN, CDR2 SYDVKM. The CDR3 length is 15 residues. Between the trimmed V and J ends, which lost 1 base and 4 bases, there was a span of 11 bases. The CDR3 loop reads CASSLFGGLYNEQFF. In nucleotides, the CDR3 is TGTGCCAGCAGTTTATTCGGGGGATTATACAATGAGCAGTTCTTC. Looking up the rest from reference TRBV28 and TRBJ2-1 gives the full variable domain: DVKVTQSSRYLVKRTGEKVFLECVQDMDHENMFWYRQDPGLGLRLIYFSYDVKMKEKGDIPEGYSVSREKKERFSLILESASTNQTSMYLCASSLFGGLYNEQFFGPGTRLTVL.

This clone came up once. CDR3 in amino acids: CASSYEGSGNQPQHF. CDR3 nucleotide sequence: TGTGCCAGCAGTTACGAGGGATCAGGCAATCAGCCCCAGCATTTT. The J gene is TRBJ1-5, the V gene TRBV6-2 or TRBV6-3; D ambiguous. Trimming pared 2 bases from V and 2 bases from J, leaving 10 bases between. Per the germline V gene, CDR1 is MNHEY and CDR2 is SVGEGT. This CDR3 has 15 amino acids.

This clone was counted only a few times. The chain carries TRBV6-2 or TRBV6-3 and TRBJ2-3, with D possibly matching TRBD2 (5 bases). Germline V gene lookup returns CDR1 MNHEY and CDR2 SVGEGT. The CDR3 has 14 amino acids. Trimming took 4 bases from V and 0 from J, leaving 8 bases between them. CDR3 sequence: CASSSRASTDTQYF. Written as DNA, the CDR3 is TGTGCCAGCAGTTCGCGGGCTAGCACAGATACGCAGTATTTT.

The J gene is TRBJ1-2, the V gene TRBV19, with D tentatively TRBD1 (6 bases). This CDR3 spans 15 amino acids. V was clipped by 1 base and J by 3 bases, with 12 bases between them. Looked up from germline, CDR1 is LNHDA and CDR2 is SQIVND (reference sequence). The CDR3 DNA follows: TGTGCCAGTAGTATAGGTGGGGGGCGCGACTATGGCTACACCTTC. This gives the protein CASSIGGGRDYGYTF.

The chain is built from TRBV25-1 and TRBJ2-5, with D maybe TRBD1 (6 bases). This CDR3 is 13 amino acids long. Germline V CDR1 and CDR2: MGHDK, SYGVNS. Trimming removed 8 bases at V and 4 bases at J, with 14 bases between. The CDR3 is CASHRVGTETQYF. The CDR3 DNA is TGTGCCAGCCACAGGGTGGGCACAGAGACCCAGTACTTC.

V and J are TRBV7-8 and TRBJ2-2; the match to TRBD2 covers 12 bases. The germline V gene has CDR1 SGHVS and CDR2 FQNEAQ. The CDR3 loop spans 17 amino acids. V gave up 4 bases and J gave up 5 bases; unmatched junction bases: 8. The CDR3 DNA reads as TGTGCCAGCAGCTCCGAGACTAGCGGGAGAGAAACCGGGGAGCTGTTTTTT. Residues: CASSSETSGRETGELFF.

The chain joins TRBV10-3 to TRBJ2-7; D perhaps matches TRBD2 (5 bases). Germline V lookup: CDR1 ENHRY, CDR2 SYGVKD. V lost 5 bases and J lost 0, with 8 bases in between. The CDR3 loop spans 13 amino acids. The CDR3 spells CAISSGPSYEQYF. In nucleotides, the CDR3 is TGTGCCATCAGTAGCGGACCCTCCTACGAGCAGTACTTC.

V gene TRBV7-9 combines with J gene TRBJ2-7; 7 nucleotides line up with TRBD2. After removal of 5 bases from V and 0 bases from J, the junction contained 7 bases not matched to a gene. Germline CDR1 is SEHNR and CDR2 is FQNEAQ (reference sequence). The CDR3 spans 15 residues. CDR3 coding DNA: TGTGCCAGCAGCCGACTCCTAGCGGCCTCCTACGAGCAGTACTTC. Protein product: CASSRLLAASYEQYF.

The chain combines TRBV6-2 or TRBV6-3 with TRBJ2-1, with 8 positions matching TRBD2. The CDR3 totals 17 residues. CDR1 is MNHEY and CDR2 is SVGEGT in the germline V gene. After removal of 5 bases from V and 0 bases from J, the junction contained 9 bases not matched to a gene. CDR3 in DNA: TGTGCCAGCAGTCCCCAGTTCAGCGGGAGCTCCTACAATGAGCAGTTCTTC. It yields the protein CASSPQFSGSSYNEQFF.

The gene calls are TRBV7-9 and TRBJ2-2; D is unclear. This CDR3 is 14 amino acids long. In germline, CDR1 is SEHNR, CDR2 FQNEAQ (reference sequence). Trimming left V 0 bases short and J 6 bases short, with 8 bases between. This CDR3 reads CASSLARYPGELFF. Written as DNA, the CDR3 is TGTGCCAGCAGCTTAGCGCGCTACCCCGGGGAGCTGTTTTTT.

The chain couples TRBV7-2 to TRBJ1-5; D gene uncertain. CDR1 and CDR2 from the germline V gene are SGHTA and FQGNSA. The V end lost 5 bases, the J end lost 3 bases, and 17 bases lay between the germline ends. The CDR3 has 16 residues. The CDR3 region has the DNA TGTGCCAGCAGCCAAGAGGGTCGGTTCCTCAATCAGCCCCAGCATTTT. Its translation is CASSQEGRFLNQPQHF.